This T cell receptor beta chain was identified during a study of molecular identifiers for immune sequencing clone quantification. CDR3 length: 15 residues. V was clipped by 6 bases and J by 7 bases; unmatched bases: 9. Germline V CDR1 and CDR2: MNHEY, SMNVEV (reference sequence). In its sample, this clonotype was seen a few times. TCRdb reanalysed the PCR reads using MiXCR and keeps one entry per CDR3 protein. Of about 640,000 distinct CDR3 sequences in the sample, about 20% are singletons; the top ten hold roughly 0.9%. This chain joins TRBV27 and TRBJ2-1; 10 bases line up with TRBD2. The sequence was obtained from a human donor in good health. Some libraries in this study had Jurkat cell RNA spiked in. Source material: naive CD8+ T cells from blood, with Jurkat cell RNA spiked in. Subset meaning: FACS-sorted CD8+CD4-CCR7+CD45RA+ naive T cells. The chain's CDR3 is CASSLSLAGANEQFF. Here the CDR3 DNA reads TGTGCCAGCAGCCTATCTCTAGCGGGGGCTAATGAGCAGTTCTTC.